One sample yielded the 26 T cell receptor beta chains listed below, sequenced in a study of Graves' ophthalmopathy and Graves' hyperthyroidism (dated by TCRdb to 2016 to 2019). The reads were generated on an Illumina HiSeq 2000. TCR beta CDR3 regions were amplified from RNA transcripts for repertoire sequencing. HTBI primers and the Qiagen OneStep RT-PCR kit were used in a first-round RT-PCR, which was followed by a second-round multiplex PCR, size selection and purification. TCRdb reworked the public reads: Q25 trimming with fastp, MiXCR clone assembly, productive beta chains retained. CDR3 protein sequences are deduplicated, and each keeps its most common genes and DNA. This sample is represented by about 150,000 distinct CDR3 sequences; under 40% of them were singletons. The ten largest clones add up to under 7% of the sample. Sequencing used peripheral blood. Receptors originate from a woman aged 40 to 49 with Graves' ophthalmopathy. Donor details come from another sample of the same person, matched by shared clones.

In this sample, this clonotype turned up many times. The chain carries TRBV12-3 or TRBV12-4 and TRBJ2-7; 7 positions match TRBD2. The junction had 5 bases not matched to a gene; V was cut back by 3 bases and J by 3 bases. The CDR3 length is 14 residues. CDR3 protein: CASSFGGSDYEQYF. The CDR3, as DNA: TGTGCCAGCAGTTTCGGGGGGAGTGACTACGAGCAGTACTTC.

This clonotype has at least ten counts. This CDR3 is CASTIDRLSAEAFF. Written as DNA, the CDR3 is TGTGCCAGCACCATCGACAGGCTTAGCGCTGAAGCTTTCTTT. This rearrangement joins TRBV12-3 or TRBV12-4 to TRBJ1-1, with a tentative D call TRBD1 (6 bases). V dropped 7 bases and J dropped 6 bases, with 18 bases sitting between them. CDR3 length: 14 residues.

This chain connects TRBV6-2 or TRBV6-3 to TRBJ2-7, with a tentative D call TRBD1 (5 bases). Germline V CDR1 and CDR2: MNHEY, SVGEGT. The CDR3 has 13 amino acids. V shed 2 bases and J shed 5 bases, with 10 bases lying between them. The CDR3 sequence is CASSYMGRDEQYF. CDR3 coding DNA: TGTGCCAGCAGTTACATGGGGCGCGACGAGCAGTACTTC.

This clonotype was observed many times. The rearrangement links TRBV15 to TRBJ2-7, with D possibly being TRBD1 (6 bases). The V end was cut by 0 bases, the J end by 2 bases, with 8 bases between. The CDR3 has 14 residues. Per germline, CDR1 LNHNV and CDR2 YYDKDF (reference sequence). The CDR3 DNA reads as TGTGCCACCAGCAGAGATCGGGACACCTACGAGCAGTACTTC. Translating it yields CATSRDRDTYEQYF. Filled out from reference TRBV15 and TRBJ2-7, the complete variable domain reads DAMVIQNPRYQVTQFGKPVTLSCSQTLNHNVMYWYQQKSSQAPKLLFHYYDKDFNNEADTPDNFQSRRPNTSFCFLDIRSPGLGDTAMYLCATSRDRDTYEQYFGPGTRLTVT.

At least ten counts were recorded for this clonotype. The chain uses TRBV6-2 or TRBV6-3 and TRBJ1-1, with D hard to call. V shed 5 bases and J shed 0 bases, with 4 bases lying between them. The germline gives CDR1 MNHEY, CDR2 SVGEGT. CDR3 length equals 12 residues. CDR3 bases: TGTGCCAGCAGTCACATGAACACTGAAGCTTTCTTT. It codes for CASSHMNTEAFF.

This clonotype has a count of ten or more. V is TRBV24-1 and J is TRBJ1-2, with 7 bases fitting TRBD1. The trim removed 3 bases at V and 4 bases at J, leaving 7 bases unmatched. The CDR3 has 15 residues. Germline V gives CDR1 KGHDR, CDR2 SFDVKD. This CDR3 is CATSDQTGDSYGYTF. DNA for the CDR3: TGTGCCACCAGTGATCAAACAGGGGACTCCTATGGCTACACCTTC.

The genes are TRBV5-1 and TRBJ2-7; D assignment may be TRBD1 or TRBD2 (5 bases each). Germline-derived CDR1 and CDR2 are SGHRS and YFSETQ. This CDR3 contains 16 residues. V lost 0 bases and J 4 bases, leaving 17 bases between the germline ends. The CDR3 sequence is CASSLDSVGQLYEQYF. In DNA form, the CDR3 reads TGCGCCAGCAGCTTGGATAGCGTGGGGCAGTTGTACGAGCAGTACTTC.

This clonotype was recorded at least ten times. The chain uses TRBV30 and TRBJ1-1; D might be TRBD1 (6 bases). Trimming stripped 4 bases from V and 0 bases from J, with 9 bases between. Germline CDR1 reads GTSNPN; CDR2 reads SVGIG (reference sequence). The CDR3 runs to 13 residues. CDR3 coding DNA: TGTGCCTGGAAAGGGGGGCTGAACACTGAAGCTTTCTTT. It yields the protein CAWKGGLNTEAFF.

This clonotype was observed many times. The V call is TRBV5-1, the J call TRBJ2-6; TRBD2 matches 7 bases. Germline CDR1 and CDR2: SGHRS and YFSETQ. V dropped 2 bases and J dropped 2; count of bases not matched to a gene: 1. This CDR3 has 15 amino acids. The CDR3 sequence is CASSFRGAGANVLTF. The DNA for the CDR3 is TGCGCCAGCAGCTTCCGGGGGGCTGGGGCCAACGTCCTGACTTTC.

The chain has TRBV20-1 and TRBJ2-7; no reliable D call. This CDR3 is built from 15 residues. CDR1 is DFQATT, CDR2 SNEGSKA, per germline (reference sequence). The V end lost 3 bases, the J end lost 0 bases, and 15 bases lay between the germline ends. As DNA, the CDR3 is TGCAGTGCTAGTGATCACGGGCACAGCTCCTACGAGCAGTACTTC. It yields the protein CSASDHGHSSYEQYF.

This clonotype was observed many times. J is TRBJ2-5 and V is TRBV6-5; perhaps TRBD1 as D (6 bases). CDR3 length: 13 residues. CDR1 MNHEY and CDR2 SVGAGI come from the germline V gene. Trimming removed 2 bases at V and 4 bases at J, with 8 bases between. CDR3 region: CASSYGTPETQYF. CDR3 coding DNA: TGTGCCAGCAGTTACGGGACACCAGAGACCCAGTACTTC.

This clonotype was picked up many times. The chain uses TRBV2 and TRBJ1-2; no clear D. The CDR3 is made up of 12 amino acids. Trimming cost V 7 bases and J 7 bases, with 13 bases left between them. Germline V gene sequence: CDR1 SNHLY, CDR2 FYNNEI. The CDR3 here is CASNRDYGGYTF. CDR3 nucleotide sequence: TGTGCCAGCAACCGGGATTACGGTGGCTACACCTTC. Variable domain in full (rest from reference TRBV2 and TRBJ1-2): EPEVTQTPSHQVTQMGQEVILRCVPISNHLYFYWYRQILGQKVEFLVSFYNNEISEKSEIFDDQFSVERPDGSNFTLKIRSTKLEDSAMYFCASNRDYGGYTFGSGTRLTVV.

This clonotype was counted at least ten times. V gene TRBV19 combines with J gene TRBJ2-7; D is unresolved. Germline-derived CDR1 and CDR2 are LNHDA and SQIVND (reference sequence). V lost 3 bases and J 1 base, leaving 13 bases between the germline ends. This CDR3 has 15 residues. DNA of the CDR3: TGTGCCAGTAGTATCCGAAGTTCCTATTCCTACGAGCAGTACTTC. Translated, it gives CASSIRSSYSYEQYF.

In its sample, this clonotype was seen many times. This chain links TRBV14 with TRBJ1-3, with D possibly TRBD1 on 5 matching bases. This CDR3 has 14 amino acids. Germline V lookup: CDR1 SGHDN, CDR2 FVKESK. Trimming took off 0 bases at V and 14 bases at J, with 17 bases between the two ends. CDR3 residues: CASSQEGRTGLLYF. The CDR3 bases are TGTGCCAGCAGCCAAGAAGGTCGTACAGGACTTTTATATTTT.

This clonotype was recorded at least ten times. The CDR3 DNA reads as TGTGCCAGCATGGGACGGCTCAACACCGGGGAGCTGTTTTTT. Amino acids: CASMGRLNTGELFF. V usage is TRBV28 and J usage is TRBJ2-2; D may match TRBD1 or TRBD2 (5 bases each). V was pared by 7 bases and J by 2 bases, with 11 bases between. Germline CDR1 MDHEN, CDR2 SYDVKM. The CDR3 is 14 amino acids.

This sequence joins TRBV12-3 or TRBV12-4 and TRBJ1-5, with 9 nucleotides matching TRBD1. V lost 5 bases to trimming and J lost 5 bases; unmatched junction nucleotides: 1. This CDR3 has 13 residues. The DNA of the CDR3 is TGTGCCAGCAGTAGGGACAGGGATCAGCCCCAGCATTTT. It yields the protein CASSRDRDQPQHF.

This rearrangement joins TRBV7-9 to TRBJ2-5; the match to TRBD2 covers 8 bases. CDR1 is SEHNR and CDR2 is FQNEAQ in the germline V gene (reference sequence). The CDR3 length is 15 residues. With 3 bases clipped from V and 5 bases from J, the junction kept 8 bases outside the gene matches. In DNA form, the CDR3 reads TGTGCCAGCAGCTTTAAGGCAGCGGGAGCTGAGACCCAGTACTTC. Its protein is CASSFKAAGAETQYF.

The chain uses TRBV11-2 and TRBJ2-7; D gene uncertain. The germline gives CDR1 SGHAT, CDR2 FQNNGV. The CDR3 length is 15 residues. The V and J ends lost 5 bases and 6 bases respectively, with 20 bases between them. The CDR3 sequence is CASSPKSGGVGEQYF. The CDR3 DNA is TGTGCCAGCAGCCCTAAATCAGGTGGAGTGGGCGAGCAGTACTTC.

V and J are TRBV7-2 and TRBJ1-2, with D possibly matching TRBD1 (5 bases). The V and J ends lost 1 base and 1 base respectively, with 7 bases between them. The V gene's germline CDR1 is SGHTA and CDR2 FQGNSA. The CDR3 runs to 14 residues. Here the CDR3 DNA reads TGTGCCAGCAGCTTAGGGGGCGTTAACTATGGCTACACCTTC. This gives the protein CASSLGGVNYGYTF. The whole variable domain, remainder taken from reference TRBV7-2 and TRBJ1-2, is GAGVSQSPSNKVTEKGKDVELRCDPISGHTALYWYRQSLGQGLEFLIYFQGNSAPDKSGLPSDRFSAERTGGSVSTLTIQRTQQEDSAVYLCASSLGGVNYGYTFGSGTRLTVV.

This chain connects TRBV2 to TRBJ1-5; D not resolved. The germline V and J ends were trimmed by 5 bases and 7 bases, with 15 bases remaining between them. Germline CDR1 is SNHLY and CDR2 is FYNNEI. CDR3 length equals 14 residues. The CDR3 sequence: CASSSHRGDQPQHF. CDR3 DNA: TGTGCCAGCAGTTCACACCGAGGTGACCAGCCCCAGCATTTT. Full variable domain (remainder filled in from reference TRBV2 and TRBJ1-5): EPEVTQTPSHQVTQMGQEVILRCVPISNHLYFYWYRQILGQKVEFLVSFYNNEISEKSEIFDDQFSVERPDGSNFTLKIRSTKLEDSAMYFCASSSHRGDQPQHFGDGTRLSIL.

CDR3 in amino acids: CAPDTGDNRATFF. The CDR3 region has the DNA TGTGCGCCAGACACAGGGGATAACAGGGCAACTTTCTTT. This chain links TRBV24-1 with TRBJ1-1, with 7 bases aligning to TRBD1. The CDR3 consists of 13 residues. Germline lookup yields CDR1 KGHDR and CDR2 SFDVKD.

In nucleotides, the CDR3 is TGTGCCAGCAGTCCTTGGGACAGGGAGAACACTGAAGCTTTCTTT. It codes for CASSPWDRENTEAFF. The chain combines TRBV28 with TRBJ1-1; 9 bases are shared with TRBD1. The CDR3 runs to 15 residues. Trimming at V came to 5 bases and at J to 1 base, leaving 5 bases not matched to a gene. Germline V gene lookup returns CDR1 MDHEN and CDR2 SYDVKM.

Ten or more counts support this clonotype. The chain recombines TRBV6-2 or TRBV6-3 with TRBJ2-7, with D perhaps matching TRBD2 (6 bases). Germline V lookup: CDR1 MNHEY, CDR2 SVGEGT. Trimming cost V 0 bases and J 6 bases, with 12 bases left between them. The CDR3 is 14 amino acids. For the CDR3, the DNA is TGTGCCAGCAGTTACTCCGGGACTCCTAGCGAGCAGTACTTC. This gives the protein CASSYSGTPSEQYF.

This clonotype was observed many times. The chain joins TRBV28 to TRBJ2-5, with 8 bases aligning to TRBD2. V was pared by 5 bases and J by 5 bases, with 4 bases of the junction left unmatched. Germline CDR1 reads MDHEN; CDR2 reads SYDVKM. The CDR3 has 13 amino acids. The CDR3 nucleotides are TGTGCCAGCAGTCCCTCGGGGGGGGAGACCCAGTACTTC. It codes for CASSPSGGETQYF.

This clonotype was recorded many times. The rearrangement uses TRBV12-3 or TRBV12-4 and TRBJ2-7; D ambiguous. The CDR3 has 13 amino acids. V lost 7 bases, J lost 0 bases, and 10 bases lay in between. CDR3 amino acids: CASTRVGSYEQYF. The CDR3, as DNA: TGTGCCAGCACCCGGGTGGGCTCCTACGAGCAGTACTTC.

This clonotype turned up a few times. This chain connects TRBV10-1 to TRBJ2-7, with D uncertain. The CDR3 has 12 amino acids. Trimming pared 2 bases from V and 6 bases from J, leaving 8 bases between. CDR1 and CDR2 from the germline V gene are WNHNN and SYGVQD (reference sequence). The CDR3 DNA sequence: TGCGCCAGCAGTGAGGTCGCGACCGAGCAGTACTTC. This gives the protein CASSEVATEQYF.